The sequence of this TCR beta chain was determined in a study of T cells after yellow fever vaccination. TCRdb re-derived calls from the 5' RACE reads in MiXCR, one entry per CDR3 protein. Counted here are 170,000 or so distinct CDR3 sequences, approximately 10% occurring once; the ten biggest clones make up 35% to 40%. Whole-study results and caveats: High-abundance clonotypes from the bulk population could contaminate FACS-sorted repertoires.

The CDR3 length is 15 residues. Trimming stripped 3 bases from V and 4 bases from J, with 16 bases between. The germline CDR1 and CDR2 sequences are SGHRS and YFSETQ. This clonotype has a handful of counts. Its antigen is not identified. Source: CD8+ T cells sorted from PBMCs, taken 45 days after the yellow fever booster vaccination. The chain carries TRBV5-1 and TRBJ1-1, with D perhaps TRBD1 (5 bases). The clonotype was recovered from a young man who received the YFV17D yellow fever vaccine. CDR3 coding DNA: TGCGCCAGCAGCTCCCTGGGTGGGGACTTCACTGAAGCTTTCTTT. This gives the protein CASSSLGGDFTEAFF.